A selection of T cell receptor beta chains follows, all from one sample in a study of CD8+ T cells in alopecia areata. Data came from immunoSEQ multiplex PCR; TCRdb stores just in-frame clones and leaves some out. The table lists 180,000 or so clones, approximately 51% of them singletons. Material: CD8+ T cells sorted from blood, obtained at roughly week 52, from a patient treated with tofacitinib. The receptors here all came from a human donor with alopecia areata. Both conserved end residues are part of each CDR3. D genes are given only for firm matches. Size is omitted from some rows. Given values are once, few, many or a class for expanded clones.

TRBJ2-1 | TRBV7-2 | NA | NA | CASSLVTGLLNEQFF | TGTGCCAGCAGCTTAGTGACGGGACTCCTGAATGAGCAGTTCTTC
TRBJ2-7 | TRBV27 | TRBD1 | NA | CASTATGDPYEQYF | TGTGCCAGCACCGCGACAGGGGACCCCTACGAGCAGTACTTC
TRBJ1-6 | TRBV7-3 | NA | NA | CASSLRGQNSPLHF | TGTGCCAGCAGCTTACGTGGACAGAATTCACCCCTCCACTTT
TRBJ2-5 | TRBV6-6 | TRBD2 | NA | CASTEAGNPQETQYF | TGTGCCAGCACGGAAGCGGGGAATCCCCAAGAGACCCAGTACTTC
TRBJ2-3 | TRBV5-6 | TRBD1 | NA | CASSLGTGGRTQYF | TGTGCCAGCAGCTTGGGGACAGGGGGGCGGACGCAGTATTTT
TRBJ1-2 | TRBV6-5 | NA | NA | CASSYLNGVAYGYTF | TGTGCCAGCAGTTACCTAAATGGGGTGGCCTATGGCTACACCTTC
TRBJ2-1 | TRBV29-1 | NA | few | CSVEVYNEQFF | TGCAGCGTTGAGGTGTACAATGAGCAGTTCTTC
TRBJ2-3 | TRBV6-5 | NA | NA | CASSRLDSDTQYF | TGTGCCAGCAGTCGGCTTGATTCAGATACGCAGTATTTT
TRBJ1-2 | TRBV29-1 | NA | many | CSVIFQGVAGYTF | TGCAGCGTTATATTCCAGGGAGTAGCCGGCTACACCTTC
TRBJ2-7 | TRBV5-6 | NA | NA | CASSLAGIYEQYF | TGTGCCAGCAGCTTGGCAGGGATTTACGAGCAGTACTTC
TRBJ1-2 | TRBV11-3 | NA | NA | CASSLVGTYLLGF | TGTGCCAGCAGCTTAGTGGGGACTTACCTTCTGGGTTTC
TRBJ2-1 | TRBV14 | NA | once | CASSQVVQGYLPQFF | TGTGCCAGCAGCCAAGTAGTGCAGGGGTATCTTCCTCAGTTCTTC
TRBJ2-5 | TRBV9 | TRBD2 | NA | CASSASGVGETQYF | TGTGCCAGCAGCGCAAGCGGGGTCGGAGAGACCCAGTACTTC
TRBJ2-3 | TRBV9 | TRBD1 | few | CASSVGAGTDRDTQYF | TGTGCCAGCAGCGTAGGAGCCGGGACAGATCGGGATACGCAGTATTTT
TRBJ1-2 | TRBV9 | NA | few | CASSPKQGGYGYTF | TGTGCCAGCAGCCCTAAGCAGGGCGGCTATGGCTACACCTTC
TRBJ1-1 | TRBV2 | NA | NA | CASSGRNTEAFF | TGTGCCAGCAGTGGGAGGAACACTGAAGCTTTCTTT
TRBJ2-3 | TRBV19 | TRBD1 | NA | CATIGGHTDTQYF | TGTGCCACTATAGGGGGCCATACAGATACGCAGTATTTT
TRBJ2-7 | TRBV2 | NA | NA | CATQGRDEQYF | TGTGCCACCCAGGGGCGCGACGAGCAGTACTTC
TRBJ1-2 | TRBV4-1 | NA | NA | CASSQGTGSRYYGYTF | TGCGCCAGCAGCCAAGGTACAGGGAGTCGGTACTATGGCTACACCTTC
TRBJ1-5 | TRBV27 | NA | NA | CASSFRSNQPQHF | TGTGCCAGCAGTTTCCGCAGCAATCAGCCCCAGCATTTT
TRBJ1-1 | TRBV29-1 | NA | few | CSVASYRQINSNTEAFF | TGCAGCGTTGCCTCGTACCGACAGATAAATTCGAACACTGAAGCTTTCTTT
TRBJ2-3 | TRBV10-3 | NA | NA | CAISESTRPFASTDTQYF | TGTGCCATCAGTGAGTCGACTCGCCCGTTTGCTAGCACAGATACGCAGTATTTT
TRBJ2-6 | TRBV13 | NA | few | CASSWGQGRGANVLTF | TGTGCCAGCAGCTGGGGTCAGGGAAGAGGGGCCAACGTCCTGACTTTC
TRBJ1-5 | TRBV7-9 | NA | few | CASSLGRQSNQPQHF | TGTGCCAGCAGCTTAGGGCGACAGAGCAATCAGCCCCAGCATTTT
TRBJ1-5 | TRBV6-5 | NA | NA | CASSLTGNQPQHF | TGTGCCAGCAGTTTGACTGGCAATCAGCCCCAGCATTTT
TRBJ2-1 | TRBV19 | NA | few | CASSSGLYNEQFF | TGTGCCAGTAGCTCGGGACTTTACAATGAGCAGTTCTTC
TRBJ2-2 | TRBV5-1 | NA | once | CASSLREFARPNTGELFF | TGCGCCAGCAGCTTGCGGGAGTTTGCACGACCGAACACCGGGGAGCTGTTTTTT
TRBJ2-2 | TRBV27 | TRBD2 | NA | CASSTEAGGAIGELFF | TGTGCCAGTTCCACAGAAGCGGGGGGGGCAATCGGGGAGCTGTTTTTT
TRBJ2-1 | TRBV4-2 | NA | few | CASSQGASSVGYNEQFF | TGTGCCAGCAGCCAAGGGGCCTCTAGTGTTGGCTACAATGAGCAGTTCTTC
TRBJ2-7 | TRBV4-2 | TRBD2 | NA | CASSGGELSYEQYF | TGTGCCAGCAGCGGGGGGGAGCTCTCCTACGAGCAGTACTTC
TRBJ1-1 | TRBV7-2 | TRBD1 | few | CASSRRQGGTEAFF | TGTGCCAGCAGTCGTCGACAGGGCGGGACTGAAGCTTTCTTT
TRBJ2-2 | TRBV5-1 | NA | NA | CASSFETSPGELFF | TGCGCCAGCAGCTTTGAGACTAGTCCCGGGGAGCTGTTTTTT
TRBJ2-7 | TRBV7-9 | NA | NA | CASSLDGSYEQYF | TGTGCCAGCAGCTTAGACGGCTCCTACGAGCAGTACTTC
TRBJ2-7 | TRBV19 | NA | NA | CASRHQGNEQYF | TGTGCCAGTAGACACCAGGGGAACGAGCAGTACTTC
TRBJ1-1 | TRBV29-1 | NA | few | CSVYPAANTEAFF | TGCAGCGTGTATCCCGCAGCTAACACTGAAGCTTTCTTT
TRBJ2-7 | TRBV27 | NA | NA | CASSFGETYYEQYF | TGTGCCAGCAGTTTCGGGGAGACTTACTACGAGCAGTACTTC
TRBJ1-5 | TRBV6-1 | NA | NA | CASSELRDSNQPQHF | TGTGCCAGCAGTGAATTGAGGGATAGCAATCAGCCCCAGCATTTT
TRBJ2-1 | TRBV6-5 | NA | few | CASSYPDSNEQFF | TGTGCCAGCAGTTACCCTGACAGTAATGAGCAGTTCTTC